A single sample gave rise to the 11 T cell receptor beta chains below, sequenced in a study of graft-versus-host responses after intestinal transplantation. TCRdb's table, derived via immunoSEQ multiplex PCR, lists solely in-frame clones and lacks some. Here the sample spans almost 70,000 clones, roughly 92% being singletons. The specimen comprised bone marrow, sampled 700 to 750 days after intestinal transplantation. Source of these receptors: a human patient who received an intestinal transplant, so some T cells may come from the graft donor.

This chain joins TRBV6-1 and TRBJ2-3; TRBD2 might be the D (6 bases). There are 16 residues in the CDR3. V was cut by 2 bases and J by 0 bases, with 12 bases left in between. The germline V gene encodes CDR1 MNHNS and CDR2 SASEGT. DNA of the CDR3: TGTGCCAGCAGTGAACCCGGCGGGGCCAGCACAGATACGCAGTATTTT. Its protein is CASSEPGGASTDTQYF.

In its sample, this clone was seen once. The chain has TRBV6-5 and TRBJ2-7; no clear D gene. CDR1 and CDR2 (germline): MNHEY, SVGAGI. Trimming cost V 6 bases and J 3 bases, with 6 bases left between them. This CDR3 spans 11 amino acids. The chain's CDR3 is CASRSHYEQYF. The DNA of the CDR3 is TGTGCCAGCAGGAGCCACTACGAGCAGTACTTC.

The CDR3 DNA is TGCGCCAGCAGCCAAGATCTCGCCAGGGTGGCAGATACGCAGTATTTT. Amino acid sequence: CASSQDLARVADTQYF. This rearrangement joins TRBV4-1 to TRBJ2-3; a weak D match, TRBD1 (5 bases). Germline CDR1 is MGHRA and CDR2 is YSYEKL. The V end lost 0 bases, the J end lost 4 bases, and 14 bases lay between the germline ends. The CDR3 consists of 16 residues.

The chain couples TRBV10-1 to TRBJ2-5, with D unresolved. The J call may be faulty, since TRBJ2-7 better matches the DNA end. CDR1 is WNHNN, CDR2 SYGVQD, per germline (reference sequence). There are 15 residues in the CDR3. As DNA, the CDR3 is TGCGCCAGCAGTGAGTCGACGGAACAGCACTACGAGCAGTACTTC. It specifies CASSESTEQHYEQYF.

In nucleotides, the CDR3 is TGTGCCAGCAGCAGACAGGGGTCCTACGAGCAGTACTTC. Translation gives CASSRQGSYEQYF. The chain couples TRBV9 to TRBJ2-7; 8 nucleotides align to TRBD1. The germline V gene encodes CDR1 SGDLS and CDR2 YYNGEE. J was trimmed by 1 base and V by 4 bases; bases with no gene match: 1. CDR3 length: 13 amino acids.

The V gene is TRBV6-5, the J gene TRBJ2-7; D unclear. The CDR3 length is 11 residues. The germline V and J ends were trimmed by 10 bases and 2 bases, with 9 bases remaining between them. Germline V gives CDR1 MNHEY, CDR2 SVGAGI. The CDR3, as DNA: TGTGCCACCCAAACAGCCTACGAGCAGTACTTC. Residues: CATQTAYEQYF.

The chain carries TRBV5-1 and TRBJ2-5, with 8 positions matching TRBD2. V lost 2 bases, J lost 1 base, and 4 bases stayed unmatched. Germline values: CDR1 SGHRS, CDR2 YFSETQ. The CDR3 spans 15 residues. CDR3 coding DNA: TGCGCCAGCAGCTTTGCAGCGGGGGCCCAAGAGACCCAGTACTTC. Translating gives CASSFAAGAQETQYF.

V and J are TRBV11-2 and TRBJ2-7; D is unclear. CDR1 SGHAT and CDR2 FQNNGV come from the germline V gene. With 0 bases removed from V and 0 bases from J, the gap between germline ends came to 9 bases. The CDR3 is made up of 15 amino acids. CDR3 amino acids: CASSLDTQSSYEQYF. As DNA, the CDR3 is TGTGCCAGCAGCTTAGACACCCAGAGCTCCTACGAGCAGTACTTC.

This rearrangement joins TRBV5-4 to TRBJ2-3; maybe TRBD2 (7 bases). Trimming removed 1 base at V and 3 bases at J, with 24 bases between. The CDR3 is 19 residues long. The germline CDR1 and CDR2 sequences are SGHNT and YYREEE (reference sequence). DNA of the CDR3: TGTGCCAGCAGCTTGAGGCGGGGGCCCACTACCCCTTGGACAGATACGCAGTATTTT. Amino acid sequence: CASSLRRGPTTPWTDTQYF. The complete variable domain, with remaining parts taken from reference TRBV5-4 and TRBJ2-3, reads ETGVTQSPTHLIKTRGQQVTLRCSSQSGHNTVSWYQQALGQGPQFIFQYYREEENGRGNFPPRFSGLQFPNYSSELNVNALELDDSALYLCASSLRRGPTTPWTDTQYFGPGTRLTVL.

J is TRBJ2-6 and V is TRBV7-3; D assignment may be TRBD1 or TRBD2 (5 bases each). Germline CDR1 SGHTA, CDR2 FQGTGA. V lost 5 bases to trimming and J lost 3 bases, with 17 bases between them. CDR3 length equals 17 residues. The CDR3 reads CASSPWDGLGGANVLTF. In nucleotides, the CDR3 is TGTGCCAGCAGCCCTTGGGACGGCCTAGGTGGGGCCAACGTCCTGACTTTC.

The V and J genes are TRBV20-1 and TRBJ1-3; D is undetermined. Between the trimmed V and J ends, which lost 3 bases and 0 bases, there was a span of 0 bases. This CDR3 is 11 amino acids long. CDR1 and CDR2 (germline): DFQATT, SNEGSKA (reference sequence). The CDR3 region has the DNA TGCAGTGCTAGCTCTGGAAACACCATATATTTT. It encodes CSASSGNTIYF.